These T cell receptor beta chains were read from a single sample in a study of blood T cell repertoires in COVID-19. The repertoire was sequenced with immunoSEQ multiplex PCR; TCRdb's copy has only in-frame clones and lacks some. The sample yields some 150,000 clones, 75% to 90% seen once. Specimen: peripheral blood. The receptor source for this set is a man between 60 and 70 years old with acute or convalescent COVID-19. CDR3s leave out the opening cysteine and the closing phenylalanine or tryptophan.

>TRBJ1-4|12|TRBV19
ASSIPSRDEKLF
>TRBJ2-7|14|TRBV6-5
ASSYSSGSGLDEQY
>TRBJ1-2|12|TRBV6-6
ASSYSFEQGRYT
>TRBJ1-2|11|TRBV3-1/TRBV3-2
ASSTGTEYGYT
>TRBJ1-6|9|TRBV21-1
ASRVYGVLH
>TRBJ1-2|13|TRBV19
ASSIQGMGHYGYT
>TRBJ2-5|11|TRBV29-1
SASGQDQETQY
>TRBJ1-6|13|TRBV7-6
ASSLQQGANSPLH
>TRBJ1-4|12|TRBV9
ASSAPQGREKLF
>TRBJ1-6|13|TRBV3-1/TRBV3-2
ASSQGQGLGSPLH
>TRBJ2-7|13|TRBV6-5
ASSYSGTGQYEQY
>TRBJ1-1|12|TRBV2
ASRDRGRNTEAF
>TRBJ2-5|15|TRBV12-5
ASGLGGLAGGQETQY
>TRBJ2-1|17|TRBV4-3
ASSQEPPSGTSRRNEQF
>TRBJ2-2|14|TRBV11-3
ASSLGVAGITGELF
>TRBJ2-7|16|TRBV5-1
ASSFASGGITSSYEQY
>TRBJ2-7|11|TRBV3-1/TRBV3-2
ASSQCGSYEQY
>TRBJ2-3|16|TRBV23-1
ASSQWVPGQGATDTQY
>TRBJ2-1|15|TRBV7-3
ASSSKTSGDSYNEQF
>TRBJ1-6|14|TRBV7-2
ASSEGQGAGNSPLH
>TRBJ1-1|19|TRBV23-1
ASSQSKWGMDRVIMDTEAF
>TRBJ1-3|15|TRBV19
ASSTSLGQRRRNTIY